These 17 T cell receptor beta chains came from one sample sequenced in a study of shared clonotypes between healthy human individuals. TCRdb keeps only in-frame clones here, not all; method: immunoSEQ multiplex PCR. Among 950,000 to 1,100,000 clones listed, under 80% were seen once. Sequenced material: memory CD4+ T cells sorted from blood. Subset: CD45RA-negative fraction. Every receptor here comes from a man in his late teens or twenties in good health.

This clone was detected only once. The gene calls are TRBV6-1 and TRBJ2-5; D is perhaps TRBD2 (6 bases). The CDR3 is made up of 16 amino acids. V lost 0 bases and J 2 bases, leaving 13 bases between the germline ends. Germline CDR1 is MNHNS and CDR2 is SASEGT. CDR3 amino acids: CASSEAAWGVQETQYF. CDR3 in DNA: TGTGCCAGCAGTGAAGCAGCGTGGGGGGTACAAGAGACCCAGTACTTC.

This clone was counted between two and nine times. The chain employs TRBV7-2 and TRBJ1-1, with D maybe TRBD1 (5 bases). The CDR3 consists of 16 residues. Germline V gene lookup returns CDR1 SGHTA and CDR2 FQGNSA. Deletions cut 1 base from V and 3 bases from J, with 15 bases between. The DNA for the CDR3 is TGTGCCAGCAGCTTAGACGGGACCGGCAGGGACACTGAAGCTTTCTTT. Protein product: CASSLDGTGRDTEAFF.

V and J are TRBV19 and TRBJ1-6; D call uncertain. CDR1 LNHDA and CDR2 SQIVND come from the germline V gene (reference sequence). V was trimmed by 10 bases and J by 8 bases, leaving 9 bases between them. The CDR3 totals 11 residues. CDR3: CAKPRDSPLHF. In nucleotides, the CDR3 is TGTGCCAAACCTCGCGATTCACCCCTCCACTTT. Looking up the rest from reference TRBV19 and TRBJ1-6 gives the full variable domain: DGGITQSPKYLFRKEGQNVTLSCEQNLNHDAMYWYRQDPGQGLRLIYYSQIVNDFQKGDIAEGYSVSREKKESFPLTVTSAQKNPTAFYLCAKPRDSPLHFGNGTRLTVT.

This clone was seen a handful of times. Other DNA variants within this sample encode the same CDR3. The chain joins TRBV14 to TRBJ1-6; 10 bases align to TRBD1. CDR1 is SGHDN and CDR2 is FVKESK in the germline V gene. The J segment lost 7 bases and the V segment lost 3 bases, leaving 3 bases of the junction unmatched. The CDR3 consists of 15 residues. Here the CDR3 reads CASSQDRGGNSPLHF. The CDR3 DNA reads TGTGCCAGCAGCCAGGACAGGGGGGGGAATTCACCCCTCCACTTT.

This clone has just one count. The chain links TRBV6-1 to TRBJ1-5; D might be TRBD1 (5 bases). Per the germline V gene, CDR1 is MNHNS and CDR2 is SASEGT. V dropped 6 bases and J dropped 9 bases, with 15 bases sitting between them. The length of the CDR3 is 13 residues. Here the CDR3 reads CASRGGSGPPQHF. The CDR3 DNA reads TGTGCCAGCAGGGGAGGGTCGGGGCCGCCCCAGCATTTT.

This clone was picked up many times. V is TRBV10-3 and J is TRBJ1-2; D is unresolved. The CDR3 sequence is 11 residues long. Trimming stripped 3 bases from V and 4 bases from J, with 3 bases between. Germline CDR1 is ENHRY and CDR2 is SYGVKD. The CDR3 DNA reads TGTGCCATCAGTGATCCCTATGGCTACACCTTC. Its translation: CAISDPYGYTF.

The gene calls are TRBV10-2 and TRBJ2-7, with a weak D call TRBD1 (5 bases). CDR1 and CDR2 (germline): WSHSY, SAAADI. There are 12 residues in the CDR3. Between the trimmed V and J ends, which lost 2 bases and 6 bases, there was a span of 8 bases. CDR3 amino acids: CASSERGVEQYF. DNA of the CDR3: TGCGCCAGCAGTGAGAGGGGTGTCGAGCAGTACTTC.

CDR3 coding DNA: TGTGCCTGGGACGGGGGGTCGGGAGCGGCCTACAATGAGCAGTTCTTC. As protein: CAWDGGSGAAYNEQFF. The gene calls are TRBV30 and TRBJ2-1; 7 nucleotides line up with TRBD2. The CDR3 is 16 amino acids. CDR1 and CDR2 (germline): GTSNPN, SVGIG (reference sequence). Trimming cost V 5 bases and J 2 bases; bases outside gene matches: 12.

This clone was seen once. The rearrangement uses TRBV11-2 and TRBJ2-7, with TRBD2 as a possible D gene (5 bases). Germline CDR1 is SGHAT and CDR2 is FQNNGV. Trimming stripped 5 bases from V and 2 bases from J, with 10 bases between. The CDR3 sequence is 13 residues long. The CDR3 coding sequence is TGTGCCAGCAGCAACACCGGGACCTACGAGCAGTACTTC. Its translation: CASSNTGTYEQYF.

Remarks on this clone: Within the sample, other DNA sequences also encode this same CDR3. The chain recombines TRBV10-1 with TRBJ1-1; 7 bases align to TRBD1. With 5 bases clipped from V and 1 base from J, the junction kept 1 base outside the gene matches. CDR3 length: 13 amino acids. The germline V gene has CDR1 WNHNN and CDR2 SYGVQD (reference sequence). CDR3: CASSRTGNTEAFF. The CDR3 nucleotides read TGCGCCAGCAGTCGGACAGGGAACACTGAAGCTTTCTTT.

The chain has TRBV19 and TRBJ2-7; D is tentatively TRBD1 or TRBD2 (5 bases each). CDR1 LNHDA and CDR2 SQIVND come from the germline V gene (reference sequence). The CDR3 runs 13 residues. The V end was cut by 3 bases, the J end by 6 bases, with 12 bases between. The CDR3 DNA reads TGTGCCAGTAGTATCACGCTTGGGGGCGAGCAGTACTTC. It is translated as CASSITLGGEQYF.

V gene TRBV28 combines with J gene TRBJ2-3; a weak D match, TRBD1 (6 bases). The V end lost 7 bases, the J end lost 1 base, and 12 bases lay between the germline ends. Germline assignment: CDR1 MDHEN and CDR2 SYDVKM. The CDR3 spans 14 residues. Here the CDR3 DNA reads TGTGCCAGCACCTTACGACAGGGCACAGATACGCAGTATTTT. It translates to CASTLRQGTDTQYF.

The chain recombines TRBV9 with TRBJ2-7, with 7 bases fitting TRBD1. The V gene end was trimmed by 1 base and the J gene end by 3 bases; junction bases not matched to a gene: 4. Looked up from germline, CDR1 is SGDLS and CDR2 is YYNGEE. This CDR3 is 14 amino acids long. CDR3 bases: TGTGCCAGCAGCGTATACGCAGGGGGCTACGAGCAGTACTTC. Protein sequence: CASSVYAGGYEQYF.

V is TRBV6-1 and J is TRBJ2-3; D could derive from TRBD1 or TRBD2 (5 bases each). The CDR3 is 15 residues long. In germline, CDR1 is MNHNS, CDR2 SASEGT. V was clipped by 6 bases and J by 3 bases, with 16 bases between them. This CDR3 is CASSEGRVVTDTQYF. The DNA for the CDR3 is TGTGCCAGCAGCGAGGGCAGGGTGGTTACAGATACGCAGTATTTT.

This clone was counted a few times. The chain has TRBV28 and TRBJ1-1; maybe TRBD1 (6 bases). Germline V gives CDR1 MDHEN, CDR2 SYDVKM. CDR3 length: 16 residues. V lost 7 bases, J lost 2 bases, and 20 bases lay in between. As DNA, the CDR3 is TGTGCCAGCACCTTAGTACAGGGTAGGCAAAACACTGAAGCTTTCTTT. Translating it yields CASTLVQGRQNTEAFF.

V and J are TRBV30 and TRBJ1-5; D is unresolved. Trimming took off 5 bases at V and 5 bases at J, with 13 bases between the two ends. The CDR3 has 13 residues. CDR1 and CDR2 (germline): GTSNPN, SVGIG (reference sequence). CDR3 in amino acids: CAWAPASDQPQHF. The CDR3 DNA reads as TGTGCCTGGGCCCCCGCTTCCGATCAGCCCCAGCATTTT.

V gene TRBV19 combines with J gene TRBJ1-3; 7 bases are shared with TRBD1. The CDR3 extends over 13 amino acids. The V and J ends lost 6 bases and 9 bases, in that order; junction bases with no gene match: 8. Germline CDR1 LNHDA, CDR2 SQIVND (reference sequence). In DNA form, the CDR3 reads TGTGCCAGTAGAAGACAGGGATTGGGCACCATATATTTT. Residues: CASRRQGLGTIYF.